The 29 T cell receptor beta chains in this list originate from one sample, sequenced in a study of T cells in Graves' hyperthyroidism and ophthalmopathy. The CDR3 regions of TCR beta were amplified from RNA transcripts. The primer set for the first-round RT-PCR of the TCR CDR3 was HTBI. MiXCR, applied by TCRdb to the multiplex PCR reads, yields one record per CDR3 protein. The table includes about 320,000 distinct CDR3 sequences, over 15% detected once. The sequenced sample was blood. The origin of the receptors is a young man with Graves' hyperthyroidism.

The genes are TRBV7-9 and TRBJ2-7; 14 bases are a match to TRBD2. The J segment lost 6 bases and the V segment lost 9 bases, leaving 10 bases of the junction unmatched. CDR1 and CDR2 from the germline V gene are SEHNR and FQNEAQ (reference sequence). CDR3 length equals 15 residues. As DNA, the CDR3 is TGTGCCAGTAGGGGACTAGCGGGAGTAACGGGCGAGCAGTACTTC. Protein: CASRGLAGVTGEQYF.

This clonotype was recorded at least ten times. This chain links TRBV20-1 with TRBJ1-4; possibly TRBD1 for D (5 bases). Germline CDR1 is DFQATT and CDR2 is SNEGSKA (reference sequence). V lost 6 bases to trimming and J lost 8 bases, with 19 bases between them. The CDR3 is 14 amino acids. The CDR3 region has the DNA TGCAGTGCCCAAGATCCCGACGGGACCGAAAAACTGTTTTTT. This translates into CSAQDPDGTEKLFF.

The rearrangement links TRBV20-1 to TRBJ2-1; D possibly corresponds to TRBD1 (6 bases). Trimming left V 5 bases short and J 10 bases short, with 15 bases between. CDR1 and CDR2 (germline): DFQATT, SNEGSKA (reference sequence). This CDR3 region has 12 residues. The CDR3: CSASTGNREQFF. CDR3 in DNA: TGCAGTGCTTCCACAGGGAATCGGGAGCAGTTCTTC.

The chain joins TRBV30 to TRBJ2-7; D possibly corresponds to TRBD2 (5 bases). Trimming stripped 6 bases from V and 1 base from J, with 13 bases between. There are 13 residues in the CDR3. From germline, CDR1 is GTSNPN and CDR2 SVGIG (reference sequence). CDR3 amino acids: CACRKDSSYEQYF. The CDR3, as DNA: TGTGCCTGCCGGAAGGACTCATCCTACGAGCAGTACTTC.

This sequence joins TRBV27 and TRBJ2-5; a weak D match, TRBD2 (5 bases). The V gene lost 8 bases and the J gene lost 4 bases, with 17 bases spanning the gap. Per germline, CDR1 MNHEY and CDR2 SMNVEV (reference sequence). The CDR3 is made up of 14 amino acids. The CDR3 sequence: CASGYGESLETQYF. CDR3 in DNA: TGTGCCAGCGGGTATGGGGAGTCCCTAGAGACCCAGTACTTC.

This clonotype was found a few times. The CDR3, as DNA: TGCGCCAGCAGCCAAGGGATTGGTGAGGGCTCCTACGAGCAGTACTTC. Its protein is CASSQGIGEGSYEQYF. This sequence joins TRBV4-1 and TRBJ2-7; the D gene is possibly TRBD2 (5 bases). Trimming took 1 base from V and 0 from J, leaving 13 bases between them. This CDR3 spans 16 amino acids. Germline V CDR1 and CDR2: MGHRA, YSYEKL.

The CDR3 nucleotides read TGTGCCAGTAGTAAAGACACCGAGAACACTGAAGCTTTCTTT. Amino acids: CASSKDTENTEAFF. This sequence joins TRBV19 and TRBJ1-1, with D unclear. This CDR3 contains 14 residues. V lost 4 bases, J lost 1 base, and 10 bases lay in between. Germline lookup yields CDR1 LNHDA and CDR2 SQIVND (reference sequence).

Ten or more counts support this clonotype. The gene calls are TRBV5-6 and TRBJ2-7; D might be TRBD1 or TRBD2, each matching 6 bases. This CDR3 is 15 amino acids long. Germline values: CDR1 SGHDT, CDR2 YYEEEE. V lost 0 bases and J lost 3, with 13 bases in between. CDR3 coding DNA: TGTGCCAGCAGCTTGGCCCCAGGGGAGGACTACGAGCAGTACTTC. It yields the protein CASSLAPGEDYEQYF.

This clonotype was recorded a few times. This chain's CDR3 is CASSPGQGLGGYTF. In nucleotides, the CDR3 is TGCGCCAGCAGCCCGGGACAGGGTTTGGGAGGCTACACCTTC. This chain connects TRBV4-1 to TRBJ1-2; 9 nucleotides align to TRBD1. The CDR3 has 14 residues. Germline V gene data show CDR1 as MGHRA and CDR2 as YSYEKL. Trimming cost V 4 bases and J 8 bases; bases outside gene matches: 8.

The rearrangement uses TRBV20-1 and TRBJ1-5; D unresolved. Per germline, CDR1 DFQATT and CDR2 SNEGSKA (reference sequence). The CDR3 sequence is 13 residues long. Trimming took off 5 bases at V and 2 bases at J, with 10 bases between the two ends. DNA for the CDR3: TGCAGTGCTCCTATCGGGGGCAATCAGCCCCAGCATTTT. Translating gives CSAPIGGNQPQHF.

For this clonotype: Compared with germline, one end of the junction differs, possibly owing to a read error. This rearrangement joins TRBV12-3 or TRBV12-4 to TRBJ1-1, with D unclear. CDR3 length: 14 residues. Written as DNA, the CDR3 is TGTGCCAGCAGTTTGGAGGGTGTGAACACTGAAGCTCTCTTT. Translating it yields CASSLEGVNTEALF.

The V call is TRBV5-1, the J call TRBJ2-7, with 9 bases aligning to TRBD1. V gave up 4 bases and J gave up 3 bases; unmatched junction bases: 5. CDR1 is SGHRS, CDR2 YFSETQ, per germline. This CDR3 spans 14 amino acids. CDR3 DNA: TGCGCCAGCAGCGAGGACAGGGGCCTCTACGAGCAGTACTTC. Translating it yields CASSEDRGLYEQYF.

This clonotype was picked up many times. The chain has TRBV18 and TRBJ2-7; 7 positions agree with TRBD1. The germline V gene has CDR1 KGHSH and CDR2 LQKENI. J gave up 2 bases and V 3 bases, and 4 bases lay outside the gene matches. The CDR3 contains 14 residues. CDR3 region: CASSPGTEAYEQYF. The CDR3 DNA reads TGTGCCAGCTCACCCGGGACAGAAGCCTACGAGCAGTACTTC. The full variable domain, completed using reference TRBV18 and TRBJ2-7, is NAGVMQNPRHLVRRRGQEARLRCSPMKGHSHVYWYRQLPEEGLKFMVYLQKENIIDESGMPKERFSAEFPKEGPSILRIQQVVRGDSAAYFCASSPGTEAYEQYFGPGTRLTVT.

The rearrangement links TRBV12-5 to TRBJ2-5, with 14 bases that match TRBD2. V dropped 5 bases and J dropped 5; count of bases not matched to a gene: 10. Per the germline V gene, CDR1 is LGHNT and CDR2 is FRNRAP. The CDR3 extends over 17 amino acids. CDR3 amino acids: CASGLGLAGVGWETQYF. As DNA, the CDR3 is TGTGCTAGTGGTCTGGGACTAGCGGGAGTAGGGTGGGAGACCCAGTACTTC.

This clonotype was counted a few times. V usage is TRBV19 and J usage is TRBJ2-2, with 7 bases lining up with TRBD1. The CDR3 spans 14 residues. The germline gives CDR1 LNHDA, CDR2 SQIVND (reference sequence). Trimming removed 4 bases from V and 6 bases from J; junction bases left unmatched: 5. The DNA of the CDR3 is TGTGCCAGTAGTAACCGACAGGGTGCCGGGGAGCTGTTTTTT. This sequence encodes CASSNRQGAGELFF.

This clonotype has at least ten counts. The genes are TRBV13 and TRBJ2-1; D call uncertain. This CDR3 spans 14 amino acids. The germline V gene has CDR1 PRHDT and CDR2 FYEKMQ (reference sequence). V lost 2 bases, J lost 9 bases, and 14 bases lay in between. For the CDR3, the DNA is TGTGCCAGCAGCTTACTCGGGCCCGCTGGTGAGCAGTTCTTC. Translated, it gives CASSLLGPAGEQFF.

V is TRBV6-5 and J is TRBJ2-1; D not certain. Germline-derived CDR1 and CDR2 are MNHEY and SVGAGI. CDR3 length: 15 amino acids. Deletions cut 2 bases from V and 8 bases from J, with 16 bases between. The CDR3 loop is CASSYRAPSLDEQFF. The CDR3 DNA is TGTGCCAGCAGTTACCGGGCACCCTCCCTCGATGAGCAGTTCTTC.

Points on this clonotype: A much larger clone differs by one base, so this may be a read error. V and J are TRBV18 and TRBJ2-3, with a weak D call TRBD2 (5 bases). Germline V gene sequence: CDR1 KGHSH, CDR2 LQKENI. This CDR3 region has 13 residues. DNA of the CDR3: TGTGTCAGCTCACCACGGACTGCAGATACGCAGTATTTT. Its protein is CVSSPRTADTQYF.

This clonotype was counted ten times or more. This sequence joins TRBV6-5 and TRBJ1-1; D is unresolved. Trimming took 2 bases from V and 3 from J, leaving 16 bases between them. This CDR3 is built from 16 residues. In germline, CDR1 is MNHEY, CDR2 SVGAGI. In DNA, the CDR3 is TGTGCCAGCAGTTACGAGGCATTCGGAATTGACACTGAAGCTTTCTTT. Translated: CASSYEAFGIDTEAFF.

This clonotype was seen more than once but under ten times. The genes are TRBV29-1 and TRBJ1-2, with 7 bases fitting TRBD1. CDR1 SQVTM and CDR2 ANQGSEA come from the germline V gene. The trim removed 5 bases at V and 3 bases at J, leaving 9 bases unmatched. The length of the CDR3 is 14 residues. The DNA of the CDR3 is TGCAGCGTTCCACAGGGAGGGGGCGACTATGGCTACACCTTC. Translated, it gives CSVPQGGGDYGYTF. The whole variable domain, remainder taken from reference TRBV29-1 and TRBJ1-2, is SAVISQKPSRDICQRGTSLTIQCQVDSQVTMMFWYRQQPGQSLTLIATANQGSEATYESGFVIDKFPISRPNLTFSTLTVSNMSPEDSSIYLCSVPQGGGDYGYTFGSGTRLTVV.

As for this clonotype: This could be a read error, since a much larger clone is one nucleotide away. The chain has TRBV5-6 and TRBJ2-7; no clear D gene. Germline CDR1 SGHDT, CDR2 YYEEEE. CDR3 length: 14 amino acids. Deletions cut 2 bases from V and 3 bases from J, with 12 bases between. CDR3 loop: CASSFSQAVYEQYF. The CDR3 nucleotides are TGTGCCAGCAGCTTCAGTCAGGCGGTCTACGAGCAGTACTTC.

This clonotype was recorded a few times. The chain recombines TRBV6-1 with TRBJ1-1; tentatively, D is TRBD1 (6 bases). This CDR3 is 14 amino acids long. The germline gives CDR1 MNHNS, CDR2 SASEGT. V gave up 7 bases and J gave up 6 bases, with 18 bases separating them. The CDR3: CASTTPGALPEAFF. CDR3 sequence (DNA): TGTGCCAGCACCACCCCGGGGGCATTACCTGAAGCTTTCTTT.

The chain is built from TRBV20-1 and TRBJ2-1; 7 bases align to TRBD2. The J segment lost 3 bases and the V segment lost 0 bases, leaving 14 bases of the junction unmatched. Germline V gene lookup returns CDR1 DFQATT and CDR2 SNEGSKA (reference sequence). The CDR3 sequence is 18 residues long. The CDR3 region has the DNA TGCAGTGCTAGAGATTATGGGAATCTAGCGGCCCACTACAATGAGCAGTTCTTC. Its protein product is CSARDYGNLAAHYNEQFF.

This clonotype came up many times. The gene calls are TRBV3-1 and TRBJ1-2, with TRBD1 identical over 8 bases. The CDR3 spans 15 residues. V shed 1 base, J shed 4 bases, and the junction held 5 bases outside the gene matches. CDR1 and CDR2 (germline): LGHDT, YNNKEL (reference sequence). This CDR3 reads CASSQGPGTGYGYTF. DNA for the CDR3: TGTGCCAGCAGCCAAGGTCCCGGGACAGGCTATGGCTACACCTTC.

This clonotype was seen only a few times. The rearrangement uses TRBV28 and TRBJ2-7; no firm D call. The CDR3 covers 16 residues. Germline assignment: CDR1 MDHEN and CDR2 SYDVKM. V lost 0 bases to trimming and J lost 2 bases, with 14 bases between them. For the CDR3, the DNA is TGTGCCAGCAGTTTATGGGGTCGGGCAGGTACCTACGAGCAGTACTTC. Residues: CASSLWGRAGTYEQYF.

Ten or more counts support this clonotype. The CDR3 reads CASSQVSASSGAFF. The DNA for the CDR3 is TGTGCCAGCAGCCAAGTCTCGGCCTCTTCTGGAGCTTTCTTT. This chain connects TRBV3-1 to TRBJ1-1; no definite D call. There are 14 residues in the CDR3. Germline CDR1 reads LGHDT; CDR2 reads YNNKEL (reference sequence). The ends were cut back, 1 base at V and 10 bases at J, with 16 bases in the middle. The whole variable domain, remainder taken from reference TRBV3-1 and TRBJ1-1, is DTAVSQTPKYLVTQMGNDKSIKCEQNLGHDTMYWYKQDSKKFLKIMFSYNNKELIINETVPNRFSPKSPDKAHLNLHINSLELGDSAVYFCASSQVSASSGAFFGQGTRLTVV.

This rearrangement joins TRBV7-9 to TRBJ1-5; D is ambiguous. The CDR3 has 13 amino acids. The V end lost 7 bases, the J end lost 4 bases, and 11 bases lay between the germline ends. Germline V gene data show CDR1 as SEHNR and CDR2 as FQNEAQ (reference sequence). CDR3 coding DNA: TGTGCCAGCACCGCGGGAAGGAATCAGCCCCAGCATTTT. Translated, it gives CASTAGRNQPQHF.

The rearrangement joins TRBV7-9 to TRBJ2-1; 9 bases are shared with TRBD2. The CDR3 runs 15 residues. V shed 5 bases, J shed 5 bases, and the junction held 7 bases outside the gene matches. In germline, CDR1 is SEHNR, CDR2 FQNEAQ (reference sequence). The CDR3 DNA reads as TGTGCCAGCAGCCATGGACTAGCGCGTAACAATGAGCAGTTCTTC. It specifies CASSHGLARNNEQFF.

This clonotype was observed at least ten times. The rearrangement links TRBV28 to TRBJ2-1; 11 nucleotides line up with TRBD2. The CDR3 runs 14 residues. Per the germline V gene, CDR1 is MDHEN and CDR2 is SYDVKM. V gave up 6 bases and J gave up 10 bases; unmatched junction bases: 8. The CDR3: CASRLAGGVHEQFF. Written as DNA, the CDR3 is TGTGCCAGCAGGTTAGCGGGAGGGGTGCACGAGCAGTTCTTC.